This T cell receptor (beta chain) came from a study of response to subunit inactivated influenza vaccine. V dropped 7 bases and J dropped 9 bases, with 16 bases sitting between them. The CDR3 length is 11 residues. Germline CDR1 reads SQVTM; CDR2 reads ANQGSEA. MiXCR, applied by TCRdb to the RT-PCR reads, yields one record per CDR3 protein. This table holds about 610,000 distinct CDR3 sequences, around 13% found once. The sample holds a few counts of this clonotype. The sequence came from a man between 45 and 60 years old who received an inactivated influenza vaccine. The genes are TRBV29-1 and TRBJ2-7, with D tentatively TRBD2 (5 bases). The material sequenced was PBMCs from blood, taken 12 days after vaccination. CDR3 residues: CSALDSGSQYF. In nucleotides, the CDR3 is TGCAGCGCTTTGGACTCTGGGTCGCAGTACTTC.